This T cell receptor beta chain came from a study of blood T cell repertoires in COVID-19. Study background: Acute and convalescent COVID-19 specimens originated in the United States, Italy and Spain. Sample material is recorded as cDNA or gDNA derived from T cells, B-cell-depleted T cells, or PBMCs.

In the original workflow: For nucleated cells, counts were estimated from reference gene primer amplification. TCRdb's table, derived via immunoSEQ multiplex PCR, lists solely in-frame clones and lacks some. V, J and clone size were drawn from that table, and D and trimming were deduced from the DNA. The sample lists 60,000 to 75,000 clones, approximately 90% occurring once. The CDR3 length is 14 residues. V gave up 3 bases and J gave up 7 bases; unmatched junction bases: 5. Germline V CDR1 and CDR2: SGHKS, YYEKEE (reference sequence). Seattle participants joined during active infection and were tracked over time.

This clonotype was obtained from a woman in her forties or fifties with COVID-19, enrolled during active disease. The J gene is TRBJ2-7, the V gene TRBV5-5; 12 bases are a match to TRBD2. The material sequenced was peripheral blood. The CDR3: CASSWGLAGSEQYF. As DNA, the CDR3 is TGTGCCAGCAGCTGGGGACTAGCGGGCAGTGAGCAGTACTTC.